The 27 T cell receptor beta chains below come from one sample, sequenced in a study of Graves' ophthalmopathy and Graves' hyperthyroidism. Amplified TCR beta CDR3 regions were obtained using RNA transcripts as template. HTBI primers served in a first-round RT-PCR, which a second-round multiplex PCR followed. A single record per CDR3 protein comes from TCRdb applying MiXCR to the multiplex PCR reads. This table holds about 740,000 distinct CDR3 sequences, approximately 40% found once. Input material: peripheral blood. Receptors were obtained from an adult man with Graves' ophthalmopathy.

The chain uses TRBV7-3 and TRBJ2-3, with TRBD1 matching 9 bases. Losses at the gene ends were 1 base for V and 3 bases for J; bases not matched to a gene: 5. The CDR3 contains 16 residues. CDR1 is SGHTA, CDR2 FQGTGA, per germline. CDR3 sequence reads: CASSLIGGQGTDTQYF. CDR3 nucleotides: TGTGCCAGCAGCTTAATCGGAGGACAGGGGACAGATACGCAGTATTTT.

The chain recombines TRBV10-2 with TRBJ1-6; TRBD1 aligns across 7 bases. Germline CDR1 reads WSHSY; CDR2 reads SAAADI. J was trimmed by 4 bases and V by 11 bases; bases with no gene match: 5. CDR3 length: 13 amino acids. The CDR3 reads CARDREYNSPLHF. The CDR3 DNA is TGCGCCCGGGACAGAGAGTATAATTCACCCCTCCACTTT.

The chain joins TRBV7-2 to TRBJ2-7, with TRBD2 identical over 12 bases. This CDR3 comprises 15 residues. Germline values: CDR1 SGHTA, CDR2 FQGNSA. V lost 5 bases to trimming and J lost 4 bases; unmatched junction nucleotides: 6. The CDR3 sequence is CASSASSGGAYEQYF. CDR3 coding DNA: TGTGCCAGCAGCGCCTCTAGCGGGGGGGCATACGAGCAGTACTTC.

This clonotype was seen repeatedly, ten times or more. The CDR3 loop reads CASSLAVRWETQYF. The CDR3 DNA sequence: TGTGCCAGCAGCTTAGCAGTCCGCTGGGAGACCCAGTACTTC. This rearrangement joins TRBV7-9 to TRBJ2-5; unclear D gene. The germline gives CDR1 SEHNR, CDR2 FQNEAQ (reference sequence). Between the trimmed V and J ends, which lost 0 bases and 5 bases, there was a span of 10 bases. The CDR3 spans 14 residues.

For this clonotype: A much larger clone lies a single base off, so this may be a read error. J is TRBJ1-2 and V is TRBV10-3, with TRBD1 matching over 8 bases. Germline V gene sequence: CDR1 ENHRY, CDR2 SYGVKD. This CDR3 comprises 12 residues. The V and J ends lost 6 bases and 7 bases, in that order; junction bases with no gene match: 4. As DNA, the CDR3 is TGTGCCATCAGACAGGGGGGGGGTGGCTACACCTTC. Its translation is CAIRQGGGGYTF.

J is TRBJ2-7 and V is TRBV9, with 7 bases fitting TRBD2. V lost 2 bases, J lost 7 bases, and 6 bases stayed unmatched. The CDR3 spans 13 residues. CDR1 and CDR2 from the germline V gene are SGDLS and YYNGEE. CDR3 sequence reads: CASSVSGGREQYF. Here the CDR3 DNA reads TGTGCCAGCAGCGTTTCAGGCGGGAGAGAGCAGTACTTC.

The chain has TRBV25-1 and TRBJ2-7; D possibly corresponds to TRBD2 (6 bases). The DNA end lines up better with TRBJ2-1; the J call may be wrong. There are 14 residues in the CDR3. Germline V CDR1 and CDR2: MGHDK, SYGVNS. CDR3: CASSLETSYNEQFF. As DNA, the CDR3 is TGTGCCAGCAGCTTAGAGACTAGCTACAATGAGCAGTTCTTC.

This clonotype was picked up a small number of times. This sequence joins TRBV6-5 and TRBJ1-6, with a possible D match to TRBD1 (5 bases). Deletions cut 0 bases from V and 7 bases from J, with 13 bases between. The length of the CDR3 is 16 residues. The germline V gene encodes CDR1 MNHEY and CDR2 SVGAGI. The CDR3 DNA reads TGTGCCAGCAGTTACTCGGACCAATCAGGGAATTCACCCCTCCACTTT. This gives the protein CASSYSDQSGNSPLHF.

This rearrangement joins TRBV11-2 to TRBJ1-1; D is ambiguous. V lost 6 bases and J 0 bases, leaving 20 bases between the germline ends. This CDR3 contains 17 residues. The germline V gene encodes CDR1 SGHAT and CDR2 FQNNGV. The CDR3 nucleotides read TGTGCCAGCAGGCCCCCGGCGGGTGCAGCATTGAACACTGAAGCTTTCTTT. Encoded protein: CASRPPAGAALNTEAFF. The full variable domain, its missing parts supplied by reference TRBV11-2 and TRBJ1-1, is EAGVAQSPRYKIIEKRQSVAFWCNPISGHATLYWYQQILGQGPKLLIQFQNNGVVDDSQLPKDRFSAERLKGVDSTLKIQPAKLEDSAVYLCASRPPAGAALNTEAFFGQGTRLTVV.

This clonotype was detected ten times or more. The chain joins TRBV5-1 to TRBJ2-5; no clear D gene. Deletions cut 0 bases from V and 1 base from J, with 7 bases between. CDR3 length: 14 amino acids. CDR1 is SGHRS and CDR2 is YFSETQ in the germline V gene. CDR3 sequence: CASSLEAVQETQYF. CDR3 in DNA: TGCGCCAGCAGCTTGGAGGCAGTCCAAGAGACCCAGTACTTC.

The gene calls are TRBV2 and TRBJ1-2, with TRBD1 as a possible D gene (5 bases). Germline V gene lookup returns CDR1 SNHLY and CDR2 FYNNEI. Trimming left V 9 bases short and J 3 bases short, with 5 bases between. The CDR3 is 10 residues long. This chain's CDR3 is CARGDYGYTF. CDR3 sequence (DNA): TGTGCCAGGGGGGACTATGGCTACACCTTC. Supplemented by reference TRBV2 and TRBJ1-2, the full variable domain reads EPEVTQTPSHQVTQMGQEVILRCVPISNHLYFYWYRQILGQKVEFLVSFYNNEISEKSEIFDDQFSVERPDGSNFTLKIRSTKLEDSAMYFCARGDYGYTFGSGTRLTVV.

Note on this clonotype: The conserved phenylalanine or tryptophan is not found at the CDR3 terminus, so this likely reflects a read error. V is TRBV10-3 and J is TRBJ1-1, with a tentative D call TRBD1 (6 bases). The CDR3 runs to 15 residues. CDR1 and CDR2 from the germline V gene are ENHRY and SYGVKD. CDR3 sequence reads: CASSYAGQTNTEAFL. In DNA form, the CDR3 reads TGTGCCAGCAGTTACGCTGGACAGACAAACACTGAAGCTTTCCTT.

This clonotype was seen ten or more times. The rearrangement links TRBV20-1 to TRBJ2-7; 10 bases match TRBD1. The V gene's germline CDR1 is DFQATT and CDR2 SNEGSKA (reference sequence). The trim removed 5 bases at V and 3 bases at J, leaving 4 bases unmatched. This CDR3 is built from 13 residues. The CDR3 loop is CSAARDRGYEQYF. CDR3 in DNA: TGCAGTGCTGCCCGGGACAGGGGCTACGAGCAGTACTTC.

The J gene is TRBJ2-3, the V gene TRBV4-2; 11 nucleotides match TRBD2. Unmatched junction bases numbered 7, after V lost 0 bases and J lost 2 bases. Per the germline V gene, CDR1 is LGHNA and CDR2 is YNFKEQ. This CDR3 has 18 residues. CDR3 sequence: CASSQEASGRINTDTQYF. For the CDR3, the DNA is TGTGCCAGCAGCCAAGAGGCTAGCGGGAGGATCAACACAGATACGCAGTATTTT.

This clonotype was seen many times. This chain joins TRBV29-1 and TRBJ1-4; 7 nucleotides agree with TRBD1. Germline assignment: CDR1 SQVTM and CDR2 ANQGSEA. With V trimmed by 6 bases and J by 7 bases, 2 bases remained unmatched. The CDR3 consists of 11 residues. Written as DNA, the CDR3 is TGCAGCGTGGGGACAGCTGAAAAACTGTTTTTT. Its protein is CSVGTAEKLFF. Variable domain in full (rest from reference TRBV29-1 and TRBJ1-4): SAVISQKPSRDICQRGTSLTIQCQVDSQVTMMFWYRQQPGQSLTLIATANQGSEATYESGFVIDKFPISRPNLTFSTLTVSNMSPEDSSIYLCSVGTAEKLFFGSGTQLSVL.

This clonotype was picked up many times. The genes are TRBV15 and TRBJ2-5; D call uncertain. Germline assignment: CDR1 LNHNV and CDR2 YYDKDF (reference sequence). V lost 2 bases and J lost 5, with 9 bases in between. The CDR3 is 13 residues long. The CDR3, as DNA: TGTGCCACCAGCAGACCGTCAGTGGAGACCCAGTACTTC. This gives the protein CATSRPSVETQYF.

This chain joins TRBV29-1 and TRBJ1-2; 11 bases are shared with TRBD1. Trimming cost V 8 bases and J 6 bases; bases outside gene matches: 8. Looked up from germline, CDR1 is SQVTM and CDR2 is ANQGSEA. The CDR3 contains 13 residues. CDR3 in amino acids: CSPIGQGAHGYTF. CDR3 sequence (DNA): TGCAGCCCCATTGGACAGGGGGCGCATGGCTACACCTTC.

The rearrangement joins TRBV5-4 to TRBJ1-1, with TRBD1 matching 10 bases. The junction had 5 bases not matched to a gene; V was cut back by 4 bases and J by 5 bases. The CDR3 is 14 residues long. CDR1 and CDR2 from the germline V gene are SGHNT and YYREEE (reference sequence). The CDR3 spells CASSIDRGRTEAFF. In nucleotides, the CDR3 is TGTGCCAGCAGCATCGACAGGGGGCGGACTGAAGCTTTCTTT. Full variable domain (remainder filled in from reference TRBV5-4 and TRBJ1-1): ETGVTQSPTHLIKTRGQQVTLRCSSQSGHNTVSWYQQALGQGPQFIFQYYREEENGRGNFPPRFSGLQFPNYSSELNVNALELDDSALYLCASSIDRGRTEAFFGQGTRLTVV.

The chain recombines TRBV5-1 with TRBJ1-5, with a tentative D call TRBD1 (6 bases). This CDR3 has 14 residues. Germline assignment: CDR1 SGHRS and CDR2 YFSETQ. The V gene lost 5 bases and the J gene lost 2 bases, with 11 bases spanning the gap. CDR3 residues: CASRTGIGNQPQHF. CDR3 coding DNA: TGCGCCAGCAGGACAGGCATTGGCAATCAGCCCCAGCATTTT.

The chain combines TRBV29-1 with TRBJ2-6; maybe TRBD1 (5 bases). This CDR3 contains 12 residues. Per the germline V gene, CDR1 is SQVTM and CDR2 is ANQGSEA. With 5 bases removed from V and 4 bases from J, the gap between germline ends came to 6 bases. Here the CDR3 reads CSVRQGANVLTF. In nucleotides, the CDR3 is TGCAGCGTTAGACAGGGGGCCAACGTCCTGACTTTC.

In its sample, this clonotype was seen many times. The genes are TRBV29-1 and TRBJ2-5; D possibly corresponds to TRBD2 (5 bases). The CDR3 length is 13 residues. CDR1 is SQVTM, CDR2 ANQGSEA, per germline. Trimming left V 1 base short and J 4 bases short, with 10 bases between. CDR3 coding DNA: TGCAGCGTTGAAGGAACTAGGCTAGAGACCCAGTACTTC. Encoded protein: CSVEGTRLETQYF.

V gene TRBV7-2 combines with J gene TRBJ1-4; D is unclear. The V end was cut by 2 bases, the J end by 4 bases, with 5 bases between. CDR3 length: 13 amino acids. Germline V lookup: CDR1 SGHTA, CDR2 FQGNSA. This chain's CDR3 is CASSLYSNEKLFF. CDR3 in DNA: TGTGCCAGCAGCTTATACAGTAATGAAAAACTGTTTTTT.

The chain combines TRBV7-2 with TRBJ1-5; the D is unclear. V lost 3 bases and J lost 5, with 8 bases in between. The CDR3 extends over 13 amino acids. In germline, CDR1 is SGHTA, CDR2 FQGNSA. The CDR3 DNA sequence: TGTGCCAGCAGCTTCGCAGACGATCAGCCCCAGCATTTT. Translating gives CASSFADDQPQHF.

There are many counts of this clonotype. CDR3 sequence: CAISADLTEKLFF. In DNA form, the CDR3 reads TGTGCCATCAGTGCCGACTTGACGGAAAAACTGTTTTTT. This sequence joins TRBV10-3 and TRBJ1-4; D gene ambiguous. The germline V gene has CDR1 ENHRY and CDR2 SYGVKD. This CDR3 comprises 13 residues. Trimming removed 4 bases from V and 8 bases from J, with 11 bases in between.

There are many counts of this clonotype. CDR3: CSVESLTGGDEKLFF. DNA for the CDR3: TGCAGCGTTGAGAGTTTGACAGGGGGGGATGAAAAACTGTTTTTT. This rearrangement joins TRBV29-1 to TRBJ1-4, with TRBD1 matching over 9 bases. The CDR3 has 15 residues. V lost 3 bases to trimming and J lost 6 bases; unmatched junction nucleotides: 8. Germline lookup yields CDR1 SQVTM and CDR2 ANQGSEA.

This sequence joins TRBV20-1 and TRBJ2-7; D is unclear. Per the germline V gene, CDR1 is DFQATT and CDR2 is SNEGSKA (reference sequence). This CDR3 is built from 11 residues. V gave up 4 bases and J gave up 1 base, with 5 bases separating them. The CDR3 loop is CSAMVSYEQYF. In nucleotides, the CDR3 is TGCAGTGCTATGGTATCCTACGAGCAGTACTTC.

This clonotype has a count of ten or more. V and J are TRBV12-3 or TRBV12-4 and TRBJ1-6, with unresolved D. The CDR3 length is 11 residues. Trimming removed 5 bases at V and 13 bases at J, with 9 bases between. The CDR3 loop is CASSPGSPLHF. The CDR3 DNA reads as TGTGCCAGCAGTCCGGGAAGCCCCCTCCACTTT.